A single sample is the source of the 26 T cell receptor beta chains below, sequenced in a study of tumor and adjacent non-tumor tissue in lung cancer. Three rounds of nested PCR, following a modified ARM-PCR protocol, produced the TCRbeta library. TCRdb re-called the multiplex PCR reads through MiXCR, storing one row per CDR3 protein. The sample records 65,000 to 95,000 distinct CDR3 sequences, 80% being singletons. No cell sorting was done before RNA was extracted from the tissue. The specimen was lung tumor tissue. These receptors came from a woman aged 45-65 years with non-small cell lung cancer.

About this clonotype itself: A read error is likely, as this CDR3 ends without the conserved phenylalanine or tryptophan. The chain employs TRBV20-1 and TRBJ2-5; tentatively, D is TRBD1 or TRBD2 (5 bases each). Trimming took 2 bases from V and 5 from J, leaving 15 bases between them. The CDR3 has 14 residues. From germline, CDR1 is DFQATT and CDR2 SNEGSKA (reference sequence). Here the CDR3 reads CSARTGAGYETQYL. The CDR3 nucleotides read TGCAGTGCTAGAACCGGGGCAGGGTACGAGACCCAGTACCTC.

A remark on this clonotype: Compared with germline, one end of the junction differs, possibly owing to a read error. The chain uses TRBV5-4 and TRBJ2-7; D perhaps matches TRBD2 (6 bases). Per the germline V gene, CDR1 is SGHNT and CDR2 is YYREEE (reference sequence). The CDR3 has 15 residues. The CDR3: CAISLSSGVVHEQYF. CDR3 coding DNA: TGTGCCATCAGCTTGTCGTCGGGAGTGGTCCACGAGCAGTACTTC.

About this clonotype: This CDR3 fails to terminate in the conserved phenylalanine or tryptophan, so it likely reflects a read error. This sequence joins TRBV11-3 and TRBJ2-1; tentative D call: TRBD2 (5 bases). The CDR3 is made up of 17 amino acids. Germline CDR1 is SGHNT and CDR2 is YENEEA. Deletions cut 5 bases from V and 7 bases from J, with 24 bases between. This CDR3 reads CASSNVDPRTGENEQFS. CDR3 DNA sequence: TGTGCCAGCAGCAACGTCGATCCAAGGACTGGTGAAAATGAGCAGTTCTCC.

A single count supports this clonotype. V is TRBV20-1 and J is TRBJ2-1, with D possibly TRBD2 on 6 matching bases. This CDR3 has 17 residues. Trimming removed 0 bases at V and 0 bases at J, with 15 bases between. Germline CDR1 and CDR2: DFQATT and SNEGSKA (reference sequence). CDR3 in amino acids: CSAREGLTPSSYNEQFF. In DNA form, the CDR3 reads TGCAGTGCTAGAGAAGGACTAACTCCAAGCTCCTACAATGAGCAGTTCTTC.

The chain employs TRBV20-1 and TRBJ2-7; perhaps TRBD2 as D (5 bases). Germline V gene lookup returns CDR1 DFQATT and CDR2 SNEGSKA (reference sequence). V was shortened by 8 bases and J by 1 base, with 18 bases between the two germline ends. This CDR3 has 14 residues. The CDR3 loop reads CSTTNPGGSYEQYF. For the CDR3, the DNA is TGCAGTACTACTAATCCAGGAGGATCCTACGAGCAGTACTTC.

With regard to this clonotype: The junction departs from germline at one end; a sequencing error may be responsible. The J gene is TRBJ2-7, the V gene TRBV4-2, with D possibly being TRBD2 (6 bases). Germline V lookup: CDR1 LGHNA, CDR2 YNFKEQ. This CDR3 is 12 amino acids long. The CDR3 DNA follows: TGTGCCATCAGCACCGGGAGCAACGAACAGTACTTC. Translated, it gives CAISTGSNEQYF.

A single count supports this clonotype. This sequence joins TRBV6-5 and TRBJ2-7, with 7 bases aligning to TRBD2. The CDR3 runs 16 residues. Trimming took 6 bases from V and 6 from J; bases not matched to a gene: 17. Germline CDR1 MNHEY, CDR2 SVGAGI. The CDR3: CASRKWTSGSPREQYF. The CDR3 DNA is TGTGCCAGCAGGAAGTGGACTAGTGGGAGCCCACGCGAGCAGTACTTC.

This clonotype has a handful of counts. A much larger clone differs from this one at a single base, so this may be a read error. CDR3 coding DNA: TGTGCCACCAGTGCCATAGTGGGGCAACCCGGACAGATCACATATACGCAGTATTTT. Its protein is CATSAIVGQPGQITYTQYF. The J gene is TRBJ2-3, the V gene TRBV24-1; a possible D gene is TRBD1 (6 bases). CDR3 size: 19 residues. Looked up from germline, CDR1 is KGHDR and CDR2 is SFDVKD.

The chain uses TRBV10-3 and TRBJ1-2, with D perhaps TRBD1 (5 bases). This CDR3 spans 12 amino acids. From germline, CDR1 is ENHRY and CDR2 SYGVKD. The chain's CDR3 is CSAPAVGTGYTF. CDR3 nucleotides: TGTTCCGCCCCCGCCGTGGGGACTGGCTACACCTTC.

This clonotype was counted only a few times. A read error is possible here, since a much larger clone lies one base away. The V gene is TRBV28, the J gene TRBJ1-2; unclear D gene. CDR3 length: 18 amino acids. CDR1 and CDR2 from the germline V gene are MDHEN and SYDVKM. Deletions cut 5 bases from V and 3 bases from J, with 25 bases between. The CDR3 bases are TGTGCCAGCAGTACCCTGGCGTCTGAGACCTTTTTGGACTATGGCTACACCTTC. Translated, it gives CASSTLASETFLDYGYTF.

On this clonotype itself: Since no conserved phenylalanine or tryptophan closes the CDR3, a read error is the likely cause. The gene calls are TRBV11-2 and TRBJ2-1; either TRBD1 or TRBD2 may supply D (7 bases each). The germline V gene has CDR1 SGHAT and CDR2 FQNNGV. V was shortened by 7 bases and J by 9 bases, with 22 bases between the two germline ends. This CDR3 spans 15 amino acids. CDR3: CASNKGGGGCSEQFS. CDR3 nucleotides: TGTGCCAGCAACAAAGGGGGAGGGGGCTGCAGTGAGCAGTTCTCC.

Details on this clonotype: The germline gene is not matched at one end of the junction; a read error may be the cause. V and J are TRBV10-1 and TRBJ2-1; D is perhaps TRBD2 (5 bases). Germline V gene sequence: CDR1 WNHNN, CDR2 SYGVQD (reference sequence). This CDR3 region has 17 residues. The CDR3, as DNA: TGCGCCAGCAGTCCGGACTGCGGCTTTGGTGGTGGCTATGAGCTGTTCTTC. Residues: CASSPDCGFGGGYELFF.

About this clonotype: Germline is not matched at one junction end, which may reflect a read error. This chain's CDR3 is CASRPDVPDTQCF. The DNA for the CDR3 is TGTGCCAGCAGGCCAGACGTGCCAGATACGCAGTGTTTT. The chain links TRBV5-4 to TRBJ2-3; the D is unclear. In germline, CDR1 is SGHNT, CDR2 YYREEE (reference sequence). This CDR3 comprises 13 residues.

For this clonotype: The junction departs from the called germline gene at one end, perhaps through a read error. V is TRBV20-1 and J is TRBJ2-1, with D perhaps matching TRBD1 or TRBD2 (5 bases each). This CDR3 is 15 amino acids long. The germline V gene has CDR1 DFQATT and CDR2 SNEGSKA (reference sequence). CDR3 sequence reads: CSARATSGGWGELFF. The DNA of the CDR3 is TGCAGTGCTAGAGCCACTAGTGGGGGATGGGGTGAGCTGTTCTTC.

About this clonotype itself: The junction departs from the called germline gene at one end, perhaps through a read error. This chain connects TRBV4-2 to TRBJ1-5, with 7 bases matching TRBD1. Germline-derived CDR1 and CDR2 are LGHNA and YNFKEQ. This CDR3 contains 14 residues. This CDR3 reads CASTQGTVNRPQHF. The CDR3, as DNA: TGTGCCAGCACCCAAGGGACAGTAAATCGGCCCCAGCATTTT.

With regard to this clonotype: An end of the junction differs from the germline gene, which may be a read error. The chain recombines TRBV20-1 with TRBJ2-1; 8 bases map to TRBD1. Germline V lookup: CDR1 DFQATT, CDR2 SNEGSKA (reference sequence). This CDR3 has 13 amino acids. The CDR3 DNA reads as TGCAGTGTCCAGGACAGGGCCTATAATGAGCAGTTCTTC. It is translated as CSVQDRAYNEQFF.

As for this clonotype: Because it lacks the conserved phenylalanine or tryptophan at the end, this CDR3 is likely a read error. CDR3 region: CTNTPEGGGSSYNDQFL. The CDR3 nucleotides are TGTACCAACACCCCAGAGGGCGGGGGAAGCTCCTACAATGATCAGTTCCTC. The chain combines TRBV11-2 with TRBJ2-1, with TRBD2 identical over 7 bases. Germline CDR1 is SGHAT and CDR2 is FQNNGV. The CDR3 totals 17 residues.

V is TRBV10-2 and J is TRBJ2-7; D may correspond to TRBD1 or TRBD2 (7 bases each). CDR1 and CDR2 (germline): WSHSY, SAAADI. The CDR3 covers 14 residues. Written as DNA, the CDR3 is TGCACTAGCAGTGAGTCAGGGGGGGTTTACGAGCAGTACTTC. Translating it yields CTSSESGGVYEQYF.

This clonotype came up many times. A read error may explain this, as a much larger clone is one base away. The DNA is omitted, as the CDR3 cannot be located on it reliably, and the CDR3 follows TCRdb's listing. J is TRBJ2-5 and V is TRBV29-1; no DNA check was done on the table's D call, TRBD1. The CDR3 extends over 12 residues, inclusive of both ends. From germline, CDR1 is SQVTM and CDR2 ANQGSEA. The CDR3 sequence is CSVGSGTKTRYF.

A note on this clonotype: At one end, the junction sequence differs from germline, possibly due to a read error. DNA of the CDR3: TGCGCCGGCAGCCATGAGAACACTGAGGCTTTCTTT. Translated, it gives CAGSHENTEAFF. This chain links TRBV4-1 with TRBJ1-1; D uncertain. This CDR3 has 12 amino acids. The germline V gene has CDR1 MGHRA and CDR2 YSYEKL.

The V gene is TRBV20-1, the J gene TRBJ2-1; 12 nucleotides line up with TRBD2. Germline loops: CDR1 DFQATT, CDR2 SNEGSKA (reference sequence). CDR3 length: 15 amino acids. Trimming took 3 bases from V and 8 from J; bases not matched to a gene: 8. As DNA, the CDR3 is TGCAGTGCTAGTGCCATGACTAGCGGGAGCGATGAGCAGTTCTTC. Encoded protein: CSASAMTSGSDEQFF.

In regard to this clonotype: One end of the junction is discordant with germline, which a read error may explain. V is TRBV20-1 and J is TRBJ2-7; the match to TRBD2 covers 8 bases. The germline V gene has CDR1 DFQATT and CDR2 SNEGSKA (reference sequence). CDR3 size: 16 residues. In nucleotides, the CDR3 is TGCAGTGCTAAGGGGACTAGTGGGAACGAATCCTACGAGCATTACTTC. This translates into CSAKGTSGNESYEHYF.

Remarks on this clonotype: Mismatch with germline at one junction end may stem from a read error. This chain joins TRBV4-2 and TRBJ1-1; TRBD1 matches at 8 bases. This CDR3 has 14 amino acids. Germline V gives CDR1 LGHNA, CDR2 YNFKEQ. The CDR3 nucleotides are TGTGTCAGCAGTCGCGGACAGGGAGACACTGAAGTTTTCTTT. Its protein is CVSSRGQGDTEVFF.

With regard to this clonotype: A read error may be the cause here, since a much bigger clone is one base away. The J gene is TRBJ2-7, the V gene TRBV19; TRBD2 might be the D (6 bases). The CDR3 is 12 residues long. Trimming removed 6 bases from V and 4 bases from J, with 10 bases in between. The germline V gene has CDR1 LNHDA and CDR2 SQIVND (reference sequence). In DNA form, the CDR3 reads TGTGCCAGTAGCGGGAGTTGGTACGAGCAGTACTTC. Protein: CASSGSWYEQYF.

Notes on this clonotype: Because it lacks the conserved phenylalanine or tryptophan at the end, this CDR3 is likely a read error. This chain connects TRBV15 to TRBJ2-5; D uncertain. CDR3 length equals 17 residues. Between the trimmed V and J ends, which lost 0 bases and 0 bases, there was a span of 14 bases. Germline V gene lookup returns CDR1 LNHNV and CDR2 YYDKDF (reference sequence). CDR3 region: CATSREPGRTYQETQYL. The CDR3, as DNA: TGTGCCACCAGCAGAGAGCCTGGACGGACCTACCAAGAGACCCAGTACCTC.

As for this clonotype: One junction end does not reproduce the germline sequence, and a read error may be involved. This rearrangement joins TRBV11-3 to TRBJ2-1, with 8 positions matching TRBD2. The germline V gene encodes CDR1 SGHNT and CDR2 YENEEA. The CDR3 is made up of 13 amino acids. The CDR3 loop is CVSSLTSGNEQFF. CDR3 nucleotides: TGTGTCAGCAGCTTAACTAGCGGAAATGAGCAGTTCTTC.